Below are 25 T cell receptor beta chains sequenced from a single sample in a study of T cell repertoires in cytomegalovirus infection (dated by TCRdb to 2018 to 2020). Instrument on record: Illumina HiSeq 1500. Using fastp trimming at Q25 and MiXCR clonotype assembly, TCRdb reanalyzed the public sequencing data and kept in-frame beta chains. Rows with a matching CDR3 protein are joined into one entry that keeps the most common DNA and genes. Here the sample has about 600,000 distinct CDR3 sequences; 24% occur a single time. Roughly 8% of the sample goes to the ten largest clones. The sample comprised CD8+ T cells from PBMCs. The receptors were sampled from a human donor in good health (CMV status not recorded). Some clones in this sample may be carry-over from other donors' samples.

This clonotype was recorded a few times. The chain employs TRBV6-5 and TRBJ2-5; D not resolved. The germline V gene has CDR1 MNHEY and CDR2 SVGAGI. The CDR3 contains 15 residues. V was clipped by 0 bases and J by 5 bases, with 13 bases between them. The CDR3 nucleotides read TGTGCCAGCAGTTACTCGAGCGCAGGCCGGGAGACCCAGTACTTC. It is translated as CASSYSSAGRETQYF.

The V call is TRBV5-6, the J call TRBJ2-4; weak D call: TRBD2 (7 bases). Germline V gene sequence: CDR1 SGHDT, CDR2 YYEEEE. The CDR3 spans 17 residues. Trimming cost V 7 bases and J 8 bases, with 28 bases left between them. CDR3 coding DNA: TGTGCCAGCGCCCCGTTAGGGCGGGGGCGCCCGAGCGACATTCAGTACTTC. Its protein product is CASAPLGRGRPSDIQYF.

This clonotype has just a few counts. This chain uses TRBV28 with TRBJ1-5; D might be TRBD1 (5 bases). The CDR3 sequence is 16 residues long. CDR1 and CDR2 from the germline V gene are MDHEN and SYDVKM. V shed 6 bases and J shed 0 bases, with 15 bases lying between them. The CDR3: CASSPGHLYSNQPQHF. The CDR3 coding sequence is TGTGCCAGCAGCCCAGGACACCTCTATAGCAATCAGCCCCAGCATTTT.

The chain couples TRBV6-2 or TRBV6-3 to TRBJ1-2; D ambiguous. The CDR3 contains 17 residues. The V and J ends lost 2 bases and 1 base respectively, with 17 bases between them. Germline values: CDR1 MNHEY, CDR2 SVGEGT. The CDR3 loop reads CASSYDGSPDLNYGYTF. The CDR3 DNA reads TGTGCCAGCAGTTACGACGGATCGCCCGACCTTAACTATGGCTACACCTTC.

The chain links TRBV29-1 to TRBJ2-1; D gene uncertain. V was trimmed by 3 bases and J by 5 bases, leaving 14 bases between them. CDR3 length: 14 residues. Germline V gene lookup returns CDR1 SQVTM and CDR2 ANQGSEA. CDR3 loop: CSVEVPPADNEQFF. The CDR3 bases are TGCAGCGTTGAGGTCCCCCCGGCGGACAATGAGCAGTTCTTC.

This clonotype was seen at least ten times. J is TRBJ1-6 and V is TRBV7-2; a possible D gene is TRBD1 (6 bases). The CDR3 runs to 15 residues. Trimming cost V 3 bases and J 5 bases, with 11 bases left between them. Germline CDR1 and CDR2: SGHTA and FQGNSA. The CDR3 DNA reads as TGTGCCAGCAGCTTTTCTGGACAGAATAATTCACCCCTCCACTTT. Its protein is CASSFSGQNNSPLHF.

V gene TRBV6-2 or TRBV6-3 combines with J gene TRBJ2-3; 15 bases are a match to TRBD2. The junction had 8 bases not matched to a gene; V was cut back by 0 bases and J by 1 base. The V gene's germline CDR1 is MNHEY and CDR2 SVGEGT. This CDR3 spans 20 amino acids. CDR3: CASSYSKGTSGGPRTDTQYF. The CDR3 DNA follows: TGTGCCAGCAGTTACTCGAAGGGGACTAGCGGGGGGCCTCGCACAGATACGCAGTATTTT.

This clonotype was counted a few times. DNA for the CDR3: TGCAGTGCTAGGCCCGCCAGGAGCACTGAAGCTTTCTTT. Protein product: CSARPARSTEAFF. This chain joins TRBV20-1 and TRBJ1-1; D ambiguous. Trimming took 3 bases from V and 4 from J, leaving 12 bases between them. Germline V gene lookup returns CDR1 DFQATT and CDR2 SNEGSKA (reference sequence). This CDR3 has 13 amino acids.

This clonotype was picked up a small number of times. The chain carries TRBV29-1 and TRBJ2-7; TRBD1 or TRBD2 may be the D gene (5 bases each). V was shortened by 4 bases and J by 2 bases, with 12 bases between the two germline ends. Germline values: CDR1 SQVTM, CDR2 ANQGSEA. The CDR3 runs 13 residues. The CDR3, as DNA: TGCAGCGTTGTACTACGAGGGGCCTACGAGCAGTACGTC. Residues: CSVVLRGAYEQYV.

The J gene is TRBJ2-2, the V gene TRBV2; TRBD2 matches at 14 bases. There are 18 residues in the CDR3. CDR1 is SNHLY, CDR2 FYNNEI, per germline. V was pared by 3 bases and J by 3 bases, with 6 bases of the junction left unmatched. In nucleotides, the CDR3 is TGTGCCAGCAGTGACGGGACTAGCGGGGGCCGCTACACCGGGGAGCTGTTTTTT. Residues: CASSDGTSGGRYTGELFF.

This clonotype was detected ten times or more. The chain joins TRBV7-6 to TRBJ1-5, with 9 positions matching TRBD1. The CDR3 is 16 amino acids. With 2 bases clipped from V and 1 base from J, the junction kept 3 bases outside the gene matches. The germline V gene has CDR1 SGHVS and CDR2 FNYEAQ. The CDR3 coding sequence is TGTGCCAGCAGCTTAAAAGGGACAGGGAGCAATCAGCCCCAGCATTTT. Translated: CASSLKGTGSNQPQHF.

This clonotype came up a few times. The V call is TRBV5-6, the J call TRBJ1-5, with 9 bases lining up with TRBD1. Germline V lookup: CDR1 SGHDT, CDR2 YYEEEE. J was trimmed by 6 bases and V by 4 bases; bases with no gene match: 11. This CDR3 is 16 amino acids long. CDR3 residues: CASSLSAGTGLQPQHF. The DNA for the CDR3 is TGTGCCAGCAGCCTCTCTGCGGGGACAGGGCTTCAGCCCCAGCATTTT.

In its sample, this clonotype was seen many times. The V gene is TRBV10-1, the J gene TRBJ1-1, with a tentative D call TRBD1 (5 bases). Germline CDR1 WNHNN, CDR2 SYGVQD (reference sequence). This CDR3 is built from 14 residues. V shed 3 bases and J shed 1 base, with 9 bases lying between them. The CDR3 here is CASSDPGPNTEAFF. CDR3 DNA: TGCGCCAGCAGTGACCCAGGGCCGAACACTGAAGCTTTCTTT.

The table lists this clonotype with a few counts. This chain links TRBV2 with TRBJ2-2; no clear D. The CDR3 has 14 amino acids. CDR1 SNHLY and CDR2 FYNNEI come from the germline V gene. V shed 0 bases and J shed 1 base, with 3 bases lying between them. DNA for the CDR3: TGTGCCAGCAGTGAAGCTGGGAACACCGGGGAGCTGTTTTTT. Protein product: CASSEAGNTGELFF.

The chain has TRBV4-2 and TRBJ2-7; 7 positions match TRBD2. The CDR3 spans 15 residues. With 2 bases clipped from V and 7 bases from J, the junction kept 11 bases outside the gene matches. From germline, CDR1 is LGHNA and CDR2 YNFKEQ. The CDR3 nucleotides read TGTGCCAGCAGCCAAAGAAGCGGGGAGACCCGAGAGCAGTACTTC. Translation: CASSQRSGETREQYF.

The sample holds many counts of this clonotype. The chain recombines TRBV7-6 with TRBJ2-3; D is ambiguous. This CDR3 spans 15 amino acids. Looked up from germline, CDR1 is SGHVS and CDR2 is FNYEAQ. V lost 1 base and J 0 bases, leaving 8 bases between the germline ends. The CDR3 nucleotides read TGTGCCAGCAGCTTAGTGGCGACTAGCACAGATACGCAGTATTTT. It is translated as CASSLVATSTDTQYF.

This chain links TRBV20-1 with TRBJ2-3, with 12 bases identical to TRBD2. Germline V CDR1 and CDR2: DFQATT, SNEGSKA (reference sequence). The CDR3 is 18 residues long. J was trimmed by 1 base and V by 0 bases; bases with no gene match: 8. This CDR3 is CSARELAGGPLRTDTQYF. DNA of the CDR3: TGCAGTGCTAGAGAACTAGCGGGGGGCCCCCTTCGCACAGATACGCAGTATTTT.

This clonotype showed up many times. The V call is TRBV7-2, the J call TRBJ1-1; D call uncertain. The germline V gene encodes CDR1 SGHTA and CDR2 FQGNSA. V lost 5 bases, J lost 5 bases, and 9 bases lay in between. This CDR3 has 12 amino acids. The CDR3 loop is CASSVTTTEAFF. The CDR3 DNA follows: TGTGCCAGCAGCGTGACAACGACTGAAGCTTTCTTT.

The chain joins TRBV20-1 to TRBJ1-5; no clear D. Trimming took 0 bases from V and 4 from J, leaving 10 bases between them. The CDR3 has 14 amino acids. Germline CDR1 reads DFQATT; CDR2 reads SNEGSKA (reference sequence). CDR3 protein: CSARDGGQNQPQHF. The CDR3 nucleotides are TGCAGTGCTAGAGATGGTGGGCAGAATCAGCCCCAGCATTTT.

This clonotype showed up just a few times. V gene TRBV5-1 combines with J gene TRBJ2-5, with 11 bases lining up with TRBD2. This CDR3 has 17 amino acids. From germline, CDR1 is SGHRS and CDR2 YFSETQ. The J segment lost 1 base and the V segment lost 1 base, leaving 6 bases of the junction unmatched. In nucleotides, the CDR3 is TGCGCCAGCAGCTTGCCCGGGACTAGCGGTGCCCAAGAGACCCAGTACTTC. It is translated as CASSLPGTSGAQETQYF. Full variable domain (remainder filled in from reference TRBV5-1 and TRBJ2-5): KAGVTQTPRYLIKTRGQQVTLSCSPISGHRSVSWYQQTPGQGLQFLFEYFSETQRNKGNFPGRFSGRQFSNSRSEMNVSTLELGDSALYLCASSLPGTSGAQETQYFGPGTRLLVL.

On this clonotype itself: The final CDR3 position lacks the conserved phenylalanine or tryptophan, pointing to a likely read error. The chain couples TRBV2 to TRBJ2-7; 8 bases are shared with TRBD1. The germline gives CDR1 SNHLY, CDR2 FYNNEI. Trimming cost V 6 bases and J 5 bases; bases outside gene matches: 9. The CDR3 has 14 amino acids. CDR3 nucleotide sequence: TGTGCCAGCAGGGGTGACAGGGGCATGGACGAGCAGTACTTA. Protein: CASRGDRGMDEQYL.

The chain carries TRBV28 and TRBJ1-1; D is ambiguous. The germline V gene has CDR1 MDHEN and CDR2 SYDVKM. The CDR3 loop spans 15 amino acids. V lost 4 bases and J lost 0, with 12 bases in between. The CDR3 reads CASSSPVTLNTEAFF. The CDR3 DNA sequence: TGTGCCAGCAGTTCCCCCGTAACGTTGAACACTGAAGCTTTCTTT. Full variable domain (remainder filled in from reference TRBV28 and TRBJ1-1): DVKVTQSSRYLVKRTGEKVFLECVQDMDHENMFWYRQDPGLGLRLIYFSYDVKMKEKGDIPEGYSVSREKKERFSLILESASTNQTSMYLCASSSPVTLNTEAFFGQGTRLTVV.

In its sample, this clonotype was seen a few times. This rearrangement joins TRBV5-1 to TRBJ2-7; TRBD1 matches at 7 bases. The CDR3 runs to 14 residues. Germline V gene lookup returns CDR1 SGHRS and CDR2 YFSETQ. V lost 0 bases and J lost 5; bases outside the gene matches: 5. CDR3 in DNA: TGCGCCAGCAGCTTGGAAGGGGGCGTGGACGAGCAGTACTTC. Translation: CASSLEGGVDEQYF.

This clonotype was seen a single time. This may arise from a read error, as a much more abundant clone is one base away. This chain joins TRBV7-4 and TRBJ2-1, with TRBD2 identical over 11 bases. Germline loops: CDR1 SGHVT, CDR2 SQSDAQ. CDR3 size: 15 residues. The CDR3 loop reads CVSPTSGAPYNEQFF. The CDR3 DNA reads as TGTGTCAGCCCGACTAGCGGGGCACCCTACAATGAGCAGTTCTTC. Filled out from reference TRBV7-4 and TRBJ2-1, the complete variable domain reads GAGVSQSPRYKVAKRGRDVALRCDSISGHVTLYWYRQTLGQGSEVLTYSQSDAQRDKSGRPSGRFSAERPERSVSTLKIQRTEQGDSAVYLCVSPTSGAPYNEQFFGPGTRLTVL.

This chain connects TRBV7-9 to TRBJ1-4; D unclear. CDR3 length: 16 residues. Trimming took off 0 bases at V and 4 bases at J, with 12 bases between the two ends. CDR1 is SEHNR and CDR2 is FQNEAQ in the germline V gene (reference sequence). The CDR3 loop is CASSLAGDGLNEKLFF. In DNA form, the CDR3 reads TGTGCCAGCAGCTTAGCGGGAGACGGCCTTAATGAAAAACTGTTTTTT.